This paragraph reports one T cell receptor beta chain. The target antigen is unknown. Total RNA and DNA came together from about 21-30 mg of bulk tissue without cell sorting. Samples were taken from five separate regions (per tumor). The source of the sample is a study of tumor-infiltrating lymphocytes in primary liver carcinoma. Starting from approximately 470 ng of total RNA, TCR beta cDNA was produced with a primer in the constant region. Slightly modified ARM-PCR, run as three nested multiplex PCR rounds, produced the TCR beta libraries. TRBV1-TRBV30 forward primers paired with a C-beta reverse primer were used in the first two PCR rounds, which ran approximately 10 cycles each. One entry per CDR3 protein, called by TCRdb with MiXCR from the multiplex PCR reads. The sample holds tens of thousands of distinct CDR3 sequences, roughly 72% seen once. Study outcomes and limitations: Tumor-adjacent and tumor-blood pairs overlapped less than tumor region pairs did. Relative to blood, tumors carried a significantly larger fraction of the repertoire in their top 250 clones (p = 0.039).

The length of the CDR3 is 11 residues. From germline, CDR1 is MDHEN and CDR2 SYDVKM. V gave up 5 bases and J gave up 6 bases, with 7 bases separating them. The rearrangement links TRBV28 to TRBJ1-1; D is undetermined. The clonotype originates from a man in his forties or fifties with primary liver carcinoma and hepatitis B virus infection. Sequencing was done on a sample of liver tumor tissue from sampling region 1. As for subset: tumor region T1, superior pole. CDR3 in DNA: TGTGCCAGCAGTCCCTGGGCTGAAGCTTTCTTT. The encoded protein is CASSPWAEAFF. Complete variable domain (other parts from reference TRBV28 and TRBJ1-1): DVKVTQSSRYLVKRTGEKVFLECVQDMDHENMFWYRQDPGLGLRLIYFSYDVKMKEKGDIPEGYSVSREKKERFSLILESASTNQTSMYLCASSPWAEAFFGQGTRLTVV.